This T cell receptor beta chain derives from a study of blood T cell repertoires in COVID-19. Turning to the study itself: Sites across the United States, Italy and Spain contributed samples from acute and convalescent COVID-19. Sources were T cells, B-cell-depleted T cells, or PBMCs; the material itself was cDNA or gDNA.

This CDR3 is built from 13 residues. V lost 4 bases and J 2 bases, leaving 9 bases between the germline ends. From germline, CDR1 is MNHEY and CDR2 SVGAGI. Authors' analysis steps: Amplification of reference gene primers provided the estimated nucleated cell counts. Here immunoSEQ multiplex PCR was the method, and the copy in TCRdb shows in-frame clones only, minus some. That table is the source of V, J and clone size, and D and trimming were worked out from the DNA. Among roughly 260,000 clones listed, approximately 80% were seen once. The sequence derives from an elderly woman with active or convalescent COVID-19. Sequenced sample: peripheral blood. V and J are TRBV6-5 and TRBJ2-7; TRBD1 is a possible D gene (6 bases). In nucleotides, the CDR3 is TGTGCCAGCAGTTTACACAGGGCCTACGAGCAGTACTTC. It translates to CASSLHRAYEQYF.